Shown below are 20 T cell receptor beta chains from a single sample sequenced in a study of cytomegalovirus exposure and HLA in healthy donors. Vbeta (60) and Jbeta (13) primers were used in the PCR. TCRdb keeps only in-frame clones here, not all; method: immunoSEQ multiplex PCR. The sample gives about 150,000 clones, over 80% of which show up once; 0.95% to 1.5% is in the top ten. Sequencing was performed on PBMCs. The source is a boy aged 2 to 10 in good health and CMV-seronegative.

For this clone: The conserved phenylalanine or tryptophan is not found at the CDR3 terminus, so this likely reflects a read error. V usage is TRBV14 and J usage is TRBJ1-2; TRBD1 is a possible D gene (6 bases). Trimming took off 4 bases at V and 7 bases at J, with 22 bases between the two ends. The length of the CDR3 is 16 residues. CDR1 is SGHDN, CDR2 FVKESK, per germline. The CDR3 DNA follows: TGTGCCAGCAGCCTACGGACAGTCCTTCTACCCTCTGGCTACACCCTC. It encodes CASSLRTVLLPSGYTL.

This sequence joins TRBV2 and TRBJ1-5; 9 bases agree with TRBD1. With V trimmed by 3 bases and J by 5 bases, 5 bases remained unmatched. Germline values: CDR1 SNHLY, CDR2 FYNNEI. The length of the CDR3 is 15 residues. DNA of the CDR3: TGTGCCAGCAGTGATGTGACAGGGGGACATCAGCCCCAGCATTTT. This translates into CASSDVTGGHQPQHF.

The J gene is TRBJ2-1, the V gene TRBV10-3, with 12 nucleotides matching TRBD2. The germline CDR1 and CDR2 sequences are ENHRY and SYGVKD. This CDR3 spans 19 amino acids. V shed 2 bases, J shed 3 bases, and the junction held 11 bases outside the gene matches. The CDR3 protein is CAISEGGLAGGTRYNEQFF. The CDR3 DNA is TGTGCCATCAGTGAGGGTGGGCTAGCGGGGGGGACTCGCTACAATGAGCAGTTCTTC.

The genes are TRBV5-3 and TRBJ2-2, with 7 bases fitting TRBD2. TRBV5-3 is annotated as an ORF whose role is uncertain. V was pared by 0 bases and J by 7 bases, with 15 bases of the junction left unmatched. This CDR3 comprises 18 residues. In nucleotides, the CDR3 is TGTGCCAGAAGCTTGGAACCGTTCGATAGGCGGGAGAACGGGGAGCTGTTTTTT. It specifies CARSLEPFDRRENGELFF.

This clone was detected only once. V and J are TRBV7-8 and TRBJ2-7, with 7 bases fitting TRBD2. The J segment lost 0 bases and the V segment lost 0 bases, leaving 8 bases of the junction unmatched. The CDR3 is 17 amino acids. Germline V gene data show CDR1 as SGHVS and CDR2 as FQNEAQ. CDR3 nucleotides: TGTGCCAGCAGCTTAGCTTGGATCGGGAGGCCCTCCTACGAGCAGTACTTC. It codes for CASSLAWIGRPSYEQYF. The complete variable domain, with remaining parts taken from reference TRBV7-8 and TRBJ2-7, reads GAGVSQSPRYKVAKRGQDVALRCDPISGHVSLFWYQQALGQGPEFLTYFQNEAQLDKSGLPSDRFFAERPEGSVSTLKIQRTQQEDSAVYLCASSLAWIGRPSYEQYFGPGTRLTVT.

V gene TRBV19 combines with J gene TRBJ1-1, with 8 nucleotides matching TRBD1. Germline CDR1 is LNHDA and CDR2 is SQIVND (reference sequence). This CDR3 has 13 residues. V shed 8 bases, J shed 1 base, and the junction held 3 bases outside the gene matches. CDR3 sequence: CASYGQGNTEAFF. The CDR3 nucleotides read TGTGCCAGTTATGGACAGGGGAACACTGAAGCTTTCTTT. The full variable domain, in which reference TRBV19 and TRBJ1-1 provide the parts outside the CDR3, is DGGITQSPKYLFRKEGQNVTLSCEQNLNHDAMYWYRQDPGQGLRLIYYSQIVNDFQKGDIAEGYSVSREKKESFPLTVTSAQKNPTAFYLCASYGQGNTEAFFGQGTRLTVV.

Here the CDR3 DNA reads TGTGCCAGCAGCTTAATCGAGGGAACTGAAGCTTTCTTT. It codes for CASSLIEGTEAFF. V gene TRBV11-2 combines with J gene TRBJ1-1, with D unclear. Germline V lookup: CDR1 SGHAT, CDR2 FQNNGV. With 2 bases removed from V and 5 bases from J, the gap between germline ends came to 9 bases. There are 13 residues in the CDR3.

The V gene is TRBV30, the J gene TRBJ2-1; the match to TRBD2 covers 13 bases. The CDR3 covers 17 residues. Germline loops: CDR1 GTSNPN, CDR2 SVGIG (reference sequence). The V segment lost 7 bases and the J segment 1 base; nucleotides outside the gene matches: 10. The CDR3 spells CAFRTSGSIGSYNEQFF. The CDR3, as DNA: TGTGCCTTCCGGACTAGCGGGAGTATTGGGTCCTACAATGAGCAGTTCTTC.

The rearrangement joins TRBV27 to TRBJ1-3, with unresolved D. Germline V gene sequence: CDR1 MNHEY, CDR2 SMNVEV (reference sequence). The CDR3 loop spans 15 amino acids. V gave up 5 bases and J gave up 0 bases, with 11 bases separating them. The CDR3 reads CASSPRHPSGNTIYF. The CDR3, as DNA: TGTGCCAGCAGTCCCCGACATCCCTCTGGAAACACCATATATTTT.

V is TRBV9 and J is TRBJ1-3; perhaps TRBD1 as D (5 bases). CDR3 size: 19 residues. V gave up 0 bases and J gave up 1 base, with 20 bases separating them. Germline V CDR1 and CDR2: SGDLS, YYNGEE. The CDR3 reads CASSVVPAGPTQSGNTIYF. The CDR3 DNA reads TGTGCCAGCAGCGTAGTGCCTGCGGGGCCAACGCAGTCTGGAAACACCATATATTTT. The whole variable domain, filled in from reference TRBV9 and TRBJ1-3, reads DSGVTQTPKHLITATGQRVTLRCSPRSGDLSVYWYQQSLDQGLQFLIQYYNGEERAKGNILERFSAQQFPDLHSELNLSSLELGDSALYFCASSVVPAGPTQSGNTIYFGEGSWLTVV.

The chain recombines TRBV29-1 with TRBJ2-1, with 7 bases that match TRBD1. The germline gives CDR1 SQVTM, CDR2 ANQGSEA. The CDR3 has 12 amino acids. V lost 3 bases to trimming and J lost 5 bases; unmatched junction nucleotides: 1. This CDR3 reads CSVDTGDNEQFF. The CDR3 DNA sequence: TGCAGCGTTGATACAGGGGACAATGAGCAGTTCTTC.

The chain has TRBV27 and TRBJ1-1; 10 bases fit TRBD1. V was clipped by 5 bases and J by 10 bases; unmatched bases: 10. CDR3 length equals 14 residues. In germline, CDR1 is MNHEY, CDR2 SMNVEV (reference sequence). The CDR3: CASSPAPRQGAAFF. The CDR3 nucleotides are TGTGCCAGCAGTCCCGCCCCCCGACAGGGGGCAGCTTTCTTT.

This chain's CDR3 is CASSSTSGTTPYNEQFF. CDR3 sequence (DNA): TGTGCCAGCAGCTCAACCTCCGGGACTACTCCCTACAATGAGCAGTTCTTC. The chain combines TRBV7-9 with TRBJ2-1; 7 positions agree with TRBD2. Germline V gives CDR1 SEHNR, CDR2 FQNEAQ (reference sequence). The CDR3 runs 17 residues. V dropped 4 bases and J dropped 2; count of bases not matched to a gene: 11.

CDR3: CASKRTGELFF. CDR3 bases: TGTGCCAGCAAGAGAACCGGGGAGCTGTTTTTT. The chain links TRBV7-9 to TRBJ2-2; D unresolved. Germline CDR1 is SEHNR and CDR2 is FQNEAQ (reference sequence). V was trimmed by 7 bases and J by 5 bases, leaving 5 bases between them. This CDR3 has 11 amino acids.

The chain recombines TRBV25-1 with TRBJ2-7, with D possibly being TRBD1 (6 bases). From germline, CDR1 is MGHDK and CDR2 SYGVNS. The CDR3 totals 15 residues. V was clipped by 4 bases and J by 4 bases, with 17 bases between them. In nucleotides, the CDR3 is TGTGCCAGCAGTGCATCCCCCGGACAGCAATACGAGCAGTACTTC. The encoded protein is CASSASPGQQYEQYF.

The chain recombines TRBV7-9 with TRBJ1-4; D is unresolved. Germline CDR1 is SEHNR and CDR2 is FQNEAQ (reference sequence). This CDR3 spans 15 amino acids. Trimming stripped 4 bases from V and 7 bases from J, with 16 bases between. The CDR3 DNA sequence: TGTGCCAGCAGCTCTTTCCGGACCGAGGGTGAAAAACTGTTTTTT. Its protein is CASSSFRTEGEKLFF.

The chain has TRBV7-2 and TRBJ2-3, with D perhaps TRBD1 (5 bases). The germline V gene encodes CDR1 SGHTA and CDR2 FQGNSA. V lost 2 bases to trimming and J lost 2 bases, with 8 bases between them. The CDR3 sequence is 14 residues long. The CDR3 DNA sequence: TGTGCCAGCAGCTTACAGGGCTTCACAGATACGCAGTATTTT. Translating it yields CASSLQGFTDTQYF.

The V gene is TRBV7-9, the J gene TRBJ2-3; 8 bases line up with TRBD2. The CDR3 length is 17 residues. With V trimmed by 0 bases and J by 9 bases, 14 bases remained unmatched. Germline V gives CDR1 SEHNR, CDR2 FQNEAQ (reference sequence). The DNA of the CDR3 is TGTGCCAGCAGCTTAGCCACCGGGACTAGAGGTGAGACGACGCAGTATTTT. This encodes CASSLATGTRGETTQYF.

The chain combines TRBV2 with TRBJ2-1, with 10 bases that match TRBD2. The CDR3 has 17 amino acids. Trimming took 4 bases from V and 3 from J; bases not matched to a gene: 9. Germline lookup yields CDR1 SNHLY and CDR2 FYNNEI. Here the CDR3 reads CASSGKAGGDVYNEQFF. CDR3 sequence (DNA): TGTGCCAGCAGTGGTAAAGCGGGAGGGGATGTCTACAATGAGCAGTTCTTC.

This clone has a handful of counts. The V gene is TRBV7-2, the J gene TRBJ2-1; 13 positions agree with TRBD2. The V gene's germline CDR1 is SGHTA and CDR2 FQGNSA. Losses at the gene ends were 1 base for V and 7 bases for J; bases not matched to a gene: 7. The CDR3 is made up of 17 amino acids. The CDR3 DNA reads as TGTGCCAGCAGCTTAGTAACTAGCGGGAGGGCCGGTAATGAGCAGTTCTTC. Its protein is CASSLVTSGRAGNEQFF.